This T cell receptor (beta chain) came from a study of technical replicates of blood from several donors. From germline, CDR1 is SGDLS and CDR2 YYNGEE. The CDR3 runs to 15 residues. V lost 0 bases and J 0 bases, leaving 8 bases between the germline ends. Sequencing used immunoSEQ multiplex PCR; TCRdb keeps in-frame clones, though not all of them. The sample shows approximately 60,000 clones, 80% to 90% of them seen only once. The gene calls are TRBV9 and TRBJ2-3; no clear D gene. The sequenced sample was PBMCs. The clonotype was recovered from a human donor in good health. Some clones in this sample may be carry-over from other donors' samples. In nucleotides, the CDR3 is TGTGCCAGCAGCGTAGGCACACCTAGCACAGATACGCAGTATTTT. Its translation: CASSVGTPSTDTQYF.